This T cell receptor (beta chain) originates from a study of cytomegalovirus exposure and HLA in healthy donors. Across the whole study: Most genotyped donors, 75% to 85% of around 370, had Caucasian-associated genetic ancestry.

The primer mix had 60 Vbeta and 13 Jbeta primers. Measured with immunoSEQ multiplex PCR; TCRdb has only the in-frame clones, and not every one. Of about 82,000 clones in the sample, over 75% were seen once. About this clone itself: Its antigen is undetermined.

General study points: The productive fraction for most TCR beta V segments was about 87% or about 30% in an earlier analysis. Roughly uniform sequencing depth across donors was assumed, possibly incorrectly. The study found most TCR sequences rare, yet found some public TCRs in many donors.

CDR3 length: 18 amino acids. J was trimmed by 11 bases and V by 5 bases; bases with no gene match: 19. Germline assignment: CDR1 SGHTA and CDR2 FQGNSA. The chain links TRBV7-2 to TRBJ2-1, with TRBD2 matching 12 bases. This sequence was found in a human donor in good health. The material sequenced was PBMCs. DNA of the CDR3: TGTGCCAGCAGCGTGGCTCCTAGCGGGGGGGCCGGGAGTGAGAAGCAGTTCTTC. Amino acid sequence: CASSVAPSGGAGSEKQFF.